The present entry profiles one TCR beta chain with its context. Antigen: not known. TCRdb analysed the 5' RACE reads with MiXCR anew, one entry per CDR3 protein. This sample has a few hundred thousand distinct CDR3 sequences, with 7.5% to 9.5% found just once. The CDR3 is made up of 15 amino acids. The V gene lost 5 bases and the J gene lost 3 bases, with 14 bases spanning the gap. Germline V lookup: CDR1 SGHTA, CDR2 FQGNSA. This sample was taken from a study of T-cell memory formation after mild COVID-19. Study context: For the most part, TCR clusters were specific to one donor.

Study results and limitations: CD4+ bias marked clones expanding day 15 to 37, unlike balanced contracting clones. CM and EM subsets held most contracting CD4+ clones; EMRA held CD8+ ones.

Sample: PBMCs or a T cell subset sorted from them (not recorded which). The sequence came from a man aged 18 to 35 who had mild COVID-19 (a few samples of this study predate the infection). Cell type and time point are not known. The chain recombines TRBV7-2 with TRBJ1-5; unclear D gene. CDR3 DNA: TGTGCCAGCAGCCCCGGATCTCAACCCAATCAGCCCCAGCATTTT. Its protein product is CASSPGSQPNQPQHF. The whole variable domain, filled in from reference TRBV7-2 and TRBJ1-5, reads GAGVSQSPSNKVTEKGKDVELRCDPISGHTALYWYRQSLGQGLEFLIYFQGNSAPDKSGLPSDRFSAERTGGSVSTLTIQRTQQEDSAVYLCASSPGSQPNQPQHFGDGTRLSIL.